Presented here are 2 T cell receptor beta chains from one specimen sequenced in a study of T cells in Graves' hyperthyroidism and ophthalmopathy. The TCR beta CDR3 regions underwent amplification using RNA transcripts as the source. Primed by the HTBI set, a first-round RT-PCR was run on the TCR CDR3. Using its own MiXCR run on the multiplex PCR reads, TCRdb lists one record per CDR3 protein. Of about 600,000 distinct CDR3 sequences in the sample, around 16% are singletons; the top ten hold under 3.5%. The source material was blood. These receptor sequences come from a woman aged 35 to 49 with Graves' ophthalmopathy.

The V and J genes are TRBV5-5 and TRBJ2-1; 13 bases fit TRBD2. CDR1 SGHKS and CDR2 YYEKEE come from the germline V gene (reference sequence). The CDR3 spans 17 residues. Trimming cost V 3 bases and J 7 bases; bases outside gene matches: 10. The CDR3 DNA reads as TGTGCCAGCAGCTCCCACGGACTAGCGGGAGTAGAGAATGAGCAGTTCTTC. Encoded protein: CASSSHGLAGVENEQFF.

This chain joins TRBV5-1 and TRBJ1-6; D unresolved. V was pared by 1 base and J by 7 bases, with 15 bases between. The CDR3 runs to 16 residues. Germline CDR1 reads SGHRS; CDR2 reads YFSETQ. CDR3 amino acids: CASSLSFSELNSPLHF. DNA of the CDR3: TGCGCCAGCAGCTTGTCCTTCTCGGAGCTGAATTCACCCCTCCACTTT.